Described below is a single T cell receptor beta chain sequence and its context. Its antigen is unidentified. This entry belongs to a study of T cells after posttransplantation cyclophosphamide. The study's findings and limits: Later blood repertoires were often dominated by clones from the donor CD8+ memory compartment. TRB overlap between skin or GI tissue T cells and blood was limited.

This CDR3 has 12 residues. V was clipped by 7 bases and J by 2 bases, with 11 bases between them. The germline gives CDR1 GTSNPN, CDR2 SVGIG (reference sequence). The data were produced by immunoSEQ multiplex PCR, yet TCRdb's version contains in-frame clones alone and is incomplete. The top ten hold approximately 2.8% of the sample, which has fewer than 55,000 clones, 85% to 95% seen once. The sequenced sample consisted of PBMCs. This TCR was recovered from a woman younger than 45 in good health and a related stem cell transplant donor. The chain couples TRBV30 to TRBJ1-1, with TRBD1 as a possible D gene (6 bases). CDR3 residues: CASKGVNTEAFF. CDR3 coding DNA: TGTGCCTCCAAGGGGGTTAACACTGAAGCTTTCTTT.